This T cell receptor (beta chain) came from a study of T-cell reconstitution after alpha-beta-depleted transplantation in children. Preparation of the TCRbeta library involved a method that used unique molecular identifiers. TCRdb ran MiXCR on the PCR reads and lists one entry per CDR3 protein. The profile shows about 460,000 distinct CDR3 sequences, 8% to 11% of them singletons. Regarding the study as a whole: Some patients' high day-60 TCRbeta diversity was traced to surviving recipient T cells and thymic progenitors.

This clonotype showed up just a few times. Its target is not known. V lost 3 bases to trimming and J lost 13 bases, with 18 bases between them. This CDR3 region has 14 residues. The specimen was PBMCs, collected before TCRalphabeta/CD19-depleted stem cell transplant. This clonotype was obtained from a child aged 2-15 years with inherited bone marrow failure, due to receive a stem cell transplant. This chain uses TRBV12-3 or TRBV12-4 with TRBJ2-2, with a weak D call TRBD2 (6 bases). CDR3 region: CASSFRRQEGRLFF. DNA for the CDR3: TGTGCCAGCAGTTTTCGGCGGCAGGAGGGGCGGCTGTTTTTT.